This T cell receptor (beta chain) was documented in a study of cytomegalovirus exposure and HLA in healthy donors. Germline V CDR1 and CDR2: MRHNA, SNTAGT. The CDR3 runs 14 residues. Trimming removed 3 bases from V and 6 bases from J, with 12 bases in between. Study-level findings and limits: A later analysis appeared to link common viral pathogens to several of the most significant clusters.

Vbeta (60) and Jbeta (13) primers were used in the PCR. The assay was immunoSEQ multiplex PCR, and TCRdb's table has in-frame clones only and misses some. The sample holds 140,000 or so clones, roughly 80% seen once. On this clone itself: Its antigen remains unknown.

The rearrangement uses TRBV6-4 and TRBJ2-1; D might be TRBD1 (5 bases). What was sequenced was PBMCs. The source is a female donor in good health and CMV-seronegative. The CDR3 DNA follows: TGTGCCAGCAGTGAAGGGGTAGCCACCAATGAGCAGTTCTTC. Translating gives CASSEGVATNEQFF.